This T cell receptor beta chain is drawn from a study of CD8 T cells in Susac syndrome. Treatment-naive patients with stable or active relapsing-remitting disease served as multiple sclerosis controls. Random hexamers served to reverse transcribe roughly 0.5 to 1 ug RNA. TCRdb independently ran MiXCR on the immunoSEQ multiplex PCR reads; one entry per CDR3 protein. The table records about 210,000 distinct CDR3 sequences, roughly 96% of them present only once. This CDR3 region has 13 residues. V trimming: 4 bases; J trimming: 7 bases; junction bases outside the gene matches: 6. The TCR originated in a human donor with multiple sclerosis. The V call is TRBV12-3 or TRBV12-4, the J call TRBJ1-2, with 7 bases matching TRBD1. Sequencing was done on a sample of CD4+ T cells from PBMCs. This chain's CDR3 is CASSSRQGSGYTF. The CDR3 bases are TGTGCCAGCAGTTCCCGACAGGGATCTGGCTACACCTTC.